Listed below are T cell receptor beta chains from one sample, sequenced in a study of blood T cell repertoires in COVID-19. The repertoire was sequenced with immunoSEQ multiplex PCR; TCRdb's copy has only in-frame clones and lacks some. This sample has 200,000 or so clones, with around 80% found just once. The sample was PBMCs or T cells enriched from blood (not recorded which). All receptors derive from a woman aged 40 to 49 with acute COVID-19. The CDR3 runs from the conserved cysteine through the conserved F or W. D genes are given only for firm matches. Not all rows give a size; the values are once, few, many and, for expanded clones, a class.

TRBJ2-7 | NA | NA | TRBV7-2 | TGTGCCAGCAGCTTTTCCGGGATGGTCTCCTACGAGCAGTACTTC | CASSFSGMVSYEQYF
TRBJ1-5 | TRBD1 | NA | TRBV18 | TGTGCCAGCTCACATTCCGGGACAGGGGGCGTCCAGCCCCAGCATTTT | CASSHSGTGGVQPQHF
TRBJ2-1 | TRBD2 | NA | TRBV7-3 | TGTGCCAGCAGCTTAACGCCCAGCGGGGGGTGGTACAATGAGCAGTTCTTC | CASSLTPSGGWYNEQFF
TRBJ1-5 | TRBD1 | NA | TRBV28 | TGTGCCAGCAGGGGACAGGGTCATAGCAATCAGCCCCAGCATTTT | CASRGQGHSNQPQHF
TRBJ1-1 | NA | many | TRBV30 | TGTGCCTGGAGGAAGGACAGATTGAACACTGAAGCTTTCTTT | CAWRKDRLNTEAFF
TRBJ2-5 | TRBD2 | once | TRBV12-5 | TGTGCTAGTGGGGGGGGGACTAGCCTATACTTC | CASGGGTSLYF
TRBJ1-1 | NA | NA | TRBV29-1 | TGCAGCGCCTGTCCGGCAGGCACTGAAGCTTTCTTT | CSACPAGTEAFF
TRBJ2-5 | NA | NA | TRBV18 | TGTGCCAGCTCACCACGGGCCCTCCAAGAGACCCAGTACTTC | CASSPRALQETQYF
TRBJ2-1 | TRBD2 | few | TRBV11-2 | TGTGCCAGCAGCTCACTTCTAGCGGGAGGAGTCGATGAGCAGTTCTTC | CASSSLLAGGVDEQFF
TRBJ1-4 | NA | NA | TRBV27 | TGTGCCAGCAGTTTCGCGGGGAGAACTAATGAAAAACTGTTTTTT | CASSFAGRTNEKLFF
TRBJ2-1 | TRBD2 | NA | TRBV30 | TGTGCCTGGACCACCGGGACTAGCGGGAGCATATACAATGAGCAGTTCTTC | CAWTTGTSGSIYNEQFF
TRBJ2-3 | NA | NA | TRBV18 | TGTGCCAGCTCACCAGGGGCACAGACTAGCACAGATACGCAGTATTTT | CASSPGAQTSTDTQYF
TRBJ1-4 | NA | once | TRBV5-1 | TGCGCCAGCAGCTTGGGGACAGTGTTACAAGCCCATAATGAAAAACTGTTTTTT | CASSLGTVLQAHNEKLFF
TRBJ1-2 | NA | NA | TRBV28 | TGTGCCAGCAGTTTTGGAGGGGTTATGTTGGGCCCCTATAATGGCTACACCTTC | CASSFGGVMLGPYNGYTF
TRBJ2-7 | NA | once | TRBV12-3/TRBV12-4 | TGTGCCAGCAGGCCATCAGGGGTCTACGAGCAGTACTTC | CASRPSGVYEQYF
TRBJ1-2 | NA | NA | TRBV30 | TGTGCCTGGAGTGTGGTAGGGGACATAAAGGACTTC | CAWSVVGDIKDF
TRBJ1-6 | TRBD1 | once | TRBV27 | TGTGCCAGCAGGGCTACAGGGGGCCCCAATTCACCCCTCCACTTT | CASRATGGPNSPLHF
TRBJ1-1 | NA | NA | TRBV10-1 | TGCGCCAGCAGTGAGTCCGGGTACACTGAAGCTTTCTTT | CASSESGYTEAFF
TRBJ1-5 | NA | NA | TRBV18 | TGTGCCAGCTCACTTAATCAGGGGCTTGGCAATCAGCCCCAGCATTTT | CASSLNQGLGNQPQHF
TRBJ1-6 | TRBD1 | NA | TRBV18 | TGTGCCAGCTCACCACCGAGGCGACAGGGAGTAGAGTCACCCCTCCACTTT | CASSPPRRQGVESPLHF
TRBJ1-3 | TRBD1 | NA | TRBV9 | TGTGCCAGCAGCGTGGGACAGTCGGGAAACACCATATATTTT | CASSVGQSGNTIYF
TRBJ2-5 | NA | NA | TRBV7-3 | TGTGCCAGCAGCCTCTACTCCCAAGAGACCCAGTACTTC | CASSLYSQETQYF
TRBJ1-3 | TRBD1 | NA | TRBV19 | TGTGCCACCGCACAGGGGGAGTCTGGAAACACCATATATTTT | CATAQGESGNTIYF
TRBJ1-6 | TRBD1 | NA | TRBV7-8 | TGTGCCAGCAGCCGCCCGGGACAGGGAGATTCACCCCTCCACTTT | CASSRPGQGDSPLHF
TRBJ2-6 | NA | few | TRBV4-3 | TGCGCCAGCAGCCAAGATGAGAGCTCTGGGGCCAACGTCCTGACTTTC | CASSQDESSGANVLTF
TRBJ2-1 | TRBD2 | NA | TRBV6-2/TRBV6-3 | TGTGCCAGCAGTTACTCGGGACTAGCGGGAGTCTACAATGAGCAGTTCTTC | CASSYSGLAGVYNEQFF
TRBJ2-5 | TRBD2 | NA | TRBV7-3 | TGTGCCAGCAGCTCTAGCGGGCGAGAGACCCAGTACTTC | CASSSSGRETQYF
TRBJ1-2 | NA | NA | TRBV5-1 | TGCGCCAGCAGCCCGGGGCGGGACGGGTCGTGGTATGGCTACACCTTC | CASSPGRDGSWYGYTF
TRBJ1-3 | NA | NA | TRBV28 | TGTGCCAGCAGGAATATATTCACAGGGAGCTCGGGAAACACCATATATTTT | CASRNIFTGSSGNTIYF
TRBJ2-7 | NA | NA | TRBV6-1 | TGTGCCAGCAGTGAGCAGGGATCAGCCGAGCAGTACTTC | CASSEQGSAEQYF
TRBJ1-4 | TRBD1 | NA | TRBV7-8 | TGTGCCAGCAGCTTACCGACAGGGTCATACGAAAAACTGTTTTTT | CASSLPTGSYEKLFF
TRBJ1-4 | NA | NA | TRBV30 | TGTGCCTGGAGTGTACGCCAGGGTTGGGAAAAACTGTTTTTT | CAWSVRQGWEKLFF
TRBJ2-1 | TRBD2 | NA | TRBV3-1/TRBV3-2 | TGTGCCAGCAGCCAAGATCTTGGACTAGCACCGTACAATGAGCAGTTCTTC | CASSQDLGLAPYNEQFF
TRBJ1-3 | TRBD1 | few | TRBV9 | TGTGCCAGCAGCACCCGACAGGGGGCTGGAAACACCATATATTTT | CASSTRQGAGNTIYF
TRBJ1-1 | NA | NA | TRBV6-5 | TGTGCCAGCAGACGCGACAACGTTCAGATCACTGAAGCTTTCTTT | CASRRDNVQITEAFF
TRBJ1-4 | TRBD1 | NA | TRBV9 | TGTGCCAGCAGCACATGGACAGGGGGTGGGGAAAAACTGTTTTTT | CASSTWTGGGEKLFF
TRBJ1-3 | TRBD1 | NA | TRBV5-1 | TGCGCCAGCAGCCAGACAGGGGGCTTTGGAAACACCATATATTTT | CASSQTGGFGNTIYF
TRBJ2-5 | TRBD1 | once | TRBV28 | TGTGCCAGCAGGAGCGCGGGACAGGGGATAGAGACCCAGTACTTC | CASRSAGQGIETQYF
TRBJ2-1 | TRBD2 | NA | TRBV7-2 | TGTGCCAGCAGCTTAGTCCCGGGGGGTTTCGATGAGCAGTTCTTC | CASSLVPGGFDEQFF
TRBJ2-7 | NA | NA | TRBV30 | TGTGCCTGGAGTGACTTCGGGGGGCGCGAGCAGTACTTC | CAWSDFGGREQYF
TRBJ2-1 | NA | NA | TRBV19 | TGTGCCAGTCGAGTGGGACTCAATGAGCAGTTCTTC | CASRVGLNEQFF
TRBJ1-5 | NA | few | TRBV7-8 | TGTGCCAGCAGCTTAGCGAGGGCACGGGGGCAGCCCCAGCATTTT | CASSLARARGQPQHF
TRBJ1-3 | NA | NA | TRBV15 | TGTGCCACCAGCAGAGATCGGGGGAACTCTGGAAACACCATATATTTT | CATSRDRGNSGNTIYF
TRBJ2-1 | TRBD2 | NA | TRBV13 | TGTGCCAGCAGCTATTCTAGCGGGGGGGCCAGGGATTACTCCTACAATGAGCAGTTCTTC | CASSYSSGGARDYSYNEQFF
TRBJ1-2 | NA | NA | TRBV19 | TGTGCCAGTAGCCCGGGGAGCGGGGACTTGAATGGCTACACCTTC | CASSPGSGDLNGYTF
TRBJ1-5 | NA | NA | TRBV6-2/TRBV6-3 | TGTGCCAGCAGTTACTCAGCGAGCAATCAGCCCCAGCATTTT | CASSYSASNQPQHF
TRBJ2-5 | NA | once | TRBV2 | TGTGCCAGCAGTGGGACTACTCGGGAGACCCAGTACTTC | CASSGTTRETQYF
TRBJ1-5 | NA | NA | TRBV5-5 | TGTGCCAGCAGCTTGGCCAGGGGTGAGGTAGAGCCCCAGCATTTT | CASSLARGEVEPQHF
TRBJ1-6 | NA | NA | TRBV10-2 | TGCGCCAGCAGCAGGGAAAACTTTAGTAATTCACCCCTCCACTTT | CASSRENFSNSPLHF
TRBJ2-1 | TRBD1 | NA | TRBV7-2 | TGTGCCAGCAGCTTAGGGGACAGTACCTACAATGAGCAGTTCTTC | CASSLGDSTYNEQFF
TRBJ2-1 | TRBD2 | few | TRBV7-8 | TGTGCCAGCGCCAAGACTAGCGGGATTCGAAATGAGCAGTTCTTC | CASAKTSGIRNEQFF
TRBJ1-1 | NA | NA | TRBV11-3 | TGTGCCAGCAGCTTGTCCATGAACACTGAAGCTTTCTTT | CASSLSMNTEAFF
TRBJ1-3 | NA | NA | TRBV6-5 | TGTGCCAGCAGCACAGGGAGTCCTGGAAACACCATATATTTT | CASSTGSPGNTIYF
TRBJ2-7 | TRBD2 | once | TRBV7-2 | TGTGCCAGCAGCCCCCCTGGTAGCGGGAAGTACGAGCAGTACTTC | CASSPPGSGKYEQYF
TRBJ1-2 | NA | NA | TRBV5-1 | TGCGCCAGCACCGGCGGGGACCTGGGCTATGGCTACACCTTC | CASTGGDLGYGYTF